This T cell receptor (beta chain) stems from a study of blood T cell repertoires in COVID-19. Some clones are missing from TCRdb's copy, which holds only in-frame ones; the method was immunoSEQ multiplex PCR. This sample yields about 40,000 clones, of which around 90% are seen a single time; under 5% belongs to the top ten. The germline gives CDR1 SNHLY, CDR2 FYNNEI. V was shortened by 7 bases and J by 0 bases, with 12 bases between the two germline ends. This CDR3 is built from 15 residues. V and J are TRBV2 and TRBJ2-2, with D possibly matching TRBD2 (5 bases). The receptor was derived from a man aged 60-69 years with COVID-19, enrolled during active disease. What was sequenced was peripheral blood. CDR3 protein: CASKADLANTGELFF. CDR3 nucleotide sequence: TGTGCCAGCAAGGCGGACTTGGCGAACACCGGGGAGCTGTTTTTT.